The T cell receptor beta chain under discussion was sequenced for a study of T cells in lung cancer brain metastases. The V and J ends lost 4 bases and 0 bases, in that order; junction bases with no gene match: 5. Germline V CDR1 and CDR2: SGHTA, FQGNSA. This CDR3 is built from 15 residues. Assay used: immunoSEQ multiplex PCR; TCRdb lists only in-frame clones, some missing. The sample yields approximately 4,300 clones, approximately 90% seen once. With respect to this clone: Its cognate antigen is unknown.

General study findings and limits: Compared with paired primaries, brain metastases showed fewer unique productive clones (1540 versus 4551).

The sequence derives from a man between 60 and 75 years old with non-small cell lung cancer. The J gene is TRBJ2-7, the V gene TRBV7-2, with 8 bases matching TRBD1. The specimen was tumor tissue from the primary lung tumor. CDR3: CASSSGTGGSYEQYF. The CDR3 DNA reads TGTGCCAGCAGCTCTGGGACAGGAGGCTCCTACGAGCAGTACTTC.